This is a list of T cell receptor beta chains from one sample in a study of T cell repertoires in cytomegalovirus infection. MiXCR, applied by TCRdb to the reads, yields one record per CDR3 protein. The profile shows 250,000 to 300,000 distinct CDR3 sequences, over 8% of them singletons. The material sequenced was PBMCs. The receptors stem from a human donor in good health (CMV status not recorded). Some clones in this sample may be carry-over from other donors' samples. The CDR3 runs from the conserved cysteine through the conserved F or W. Fields, in order: V gene, J gene, D gene, clone size, CDR3 protein, CDR3 DNA. D genes are given only for firm matches. Not all rows give a size; the values are once, few, many and, for expanded clones, a class.

TRBV7-2	TRBJ2-7	TRBD2	many	CASSYSGGTTYEQYF	TGTGCCAGCAGCTATAGCGGGGGAACCACCTACGAGCAGTACTTC
TRBV14	TRBJ1-2	NA	many	CASSQPHAGEVLYGYTF	TGTGCCAGCAGCCAACCTCATGCGGGGGAGGTGCTCTATGGCTACACCTTC
TRBV24-1	TRBJ2-3	TRBD2	NA	CATSDSGTSGTDTQYF	TGTGCCACCAGTGACTCCGGGACTAGCGGCACAGATACGCAGTATTTT
TRBV6-2/TRBV6-3	TRBJ1-1	NA	NA	CASSPPQQYWGNTEAFF	TGTGCCAGCAGTCCCCCCCAACAGTATTGGGGGAACACTGAAGCTTTCTTT
TRBV7-2	TRBJ1-1	NA	many	CASSPGAVNTEAFF	TGTGCCAGCAGCCCCGGGGCGGTGAACACTGAAGCTTTCTTT
TRBV19	TRBJ2-1	NA	few	CASSIWASRPFF	TGTGCCAGTAGTATATGGGCCAGCCGACCGTTCTTC
TRBV27	TRBJ2-2	NA	many	CASSEGLSPEELFF	TGTGCCAGCAGCGAAGGCTTATCACCGGAGGAGCTGTTTTTT
TRBV7-9	TRBJ2-2	NA	many	CASSSPPNTGELFF	TGTGCCAGCAGCTCACCCCCGAACACCGGGGAGCTGTTTTTT
TRBV27	TRBJ2-5	NA	few	CASSRGPNQETQYF	TGTGCCAGCAGCCGGGGACCCAACCAAGAGACCCAGTACTTC
TRBV20-1	TRBJ1-1	TRBD1	NA	CSARDLVRGQGPGREAFF	TGCAGTGCTAGAGATCTGGTTAGGGGGCAAGGGCCTGGTCGGGAAGCTTTCTTT
TRBV20-1	TRBJ1-6	NA	many	CSAPPGSGGSPLHF	TGCAGTGCCCCCCCCGGGTCAGGAGGTTCACCCCTCCACTTT
TRBV24-1	TRBJ2-1	TRBD2	many	CATSDRAGRTRNEQFF	TGTGCCACCAGTGATCGAGCGGGGCGAACGAGAAATGAGCAGTTCTTC
TRBV7-3	TRBJ2-5	NA	many	CASSQQGGSRETQYF	TGTGCCAGCAGCCAACAGGGGGGGTCCAGGGAGACCCAGTACTTC
TRBV27	TRBJ2-2	NA	NA	CASSRTGKNTGELFF	TGTGCCAGCAGTCGAACAGGGAAGAACACCGGGGAGCTGTTTTTT
TRBV7-2	TRBJ1-5	TRBD1	many	CASSFRGKGQPQHF	TGTGCCAGCAGCTTCAGGGGGAAGGGACAGCCCCAGCATTTT
TRBV27	TRBJ2-7	TRBD1	few	CATLSVVTGSVQYF	TGTGCCACCTTGAGCGTCGTGACAGGGAGCGTGCAGTACTTC
TRBV27	TRBJ1-4	NA	NA	CATSRGLNEKLFF	TGTGCCACCAGCCGGGGGCTTAATGAAAAACTGTTTTTT
TRBV7-2	TRBJ1-2	NA	many	CASSPRAGTSNYGYTF	TGTGCCAGCAGCCCAAGGGCAGGGACGTCTAACTATGGCTACACCTTC
TRBV6-2/TRBV6-3	TRBJ1-5	NA	many	CASSYSTVSNQPQHF	TGTGCCAGCAGTTACTCGACAGTGAGCAATCAGCCCCAGCATTTT
TRBV7-2	TRBJ2-1	NA	many	CASSLSNNEQFF	TGTGCCAGCAGCTTATCTAACAATGAGCAGTTCTTC
TRBV5-1	TRBJ2-1	TRBD2	NA	CASSLAAGVSEQFF	TGCGCCAGCAGCTTGGCTGCGGGAGTGAGTGAGCAGTTCTTC
TRBV28	TRBJ2-7	TRBD1	few	CASSSHRGTGPDEQYF	TGTGCCAGCAGTTCCCACAGGGGGACAGGACCTGACGAGCAGTACTTC
TRBV7-2	TRBJ1-5	NA	many	CASSRARGGNQPQHF	TGTGCCAGCAGTCGAGCGAGGGGGGGCAATCAGCCCCAGCATTTT
TRBV7-2	TRBJ1-5	NA	NA	CASSPQGGAINQPQHF	TGTGCCAGCAGCCCCCAAGGTGGGGCGATCAATCAGCCCCAGCATTTT
TRBV19	TRBJ2-7	NA	few	CASSTPGGGGLNEQYF	TGTGCCAGTAGTACCCCCGGCGGGGGCGGACTCAACGAGCAGTACTTC
TRBV5-5	TRBJ1-2	NA	many	CASSSLYEEIYTF	TGTGCCAGCAGCTCCCTGTACGAAGAGATCTACACCTTC